This entry features one T cell receptor beta chain sequence. In the original workflow: Amplified reference gene primers provided the basis for estimating nucleated cell counts. TCRdb's table, derived via immunoSEQ multiplex PCR, lists solely in-frame clones and lacks some. From that table come the V and J calls and clone size; the DNA was used to work out D and trimming. The table includes about 150,000 clones, roughly 84% detected once. This sample was included in a study of blood T cell repertoires in COVID-19. Study in general: The United States, Italy and Spain were the sources of the acute and convalescent COVID-19 samples. PBMCs, B-cell-depleted T cells, or T cells provided the cDNA or gDNA that made up the material.

This CDR3 has 16 residues. Trimming stripped 6 bases from V and 2 bases from J, with 20 bases between. Germline loops: CDR1 WSHSY, CDR2 SAAADI. The TCR originated in a human donor in a cohort sampled during active COVID-19. The chain employs TRBV10-2 and TRBJ2-7; D may be TRBD1 (6 bases). The sequenced sample consisted of peripheral blood. The CDR3 region is CASREVRGGGAYEQYF. DNA of the CDR3: TGCGCCAGCAGGGAGGTAAGAGGGGGTGGGGCCTACGAGCAGTACTTC.